This record looks at one TCR beta chain sequence and its context. Its cognate antigen is unknown. Between the trimmed V and J ends, which lost 4 bases and 4 bases, there was a span of 19 bases. The germline V gene has CDR1 SGHDN and CDR2 FVKESK. The CDR3 consists of 16 residues. The data belong to a study of glioma-infiltrating T cells after dendritic cell vaccination. The study's findings and limits: Estimated pretreatment TIL content predicted outcome after dendritic cell vaccination.

Method: immunoSEQ multiplex PCR; TCRdb's copy keeps in-frame clones and lacks some. Of 70,000 to 90,000 clones in the sample, roughly four fifths are singletons; the top ten hold 5.5% to 8%. Indicated time point: after dendritic cell vaccination, including at tumor progression/relapse. All glioblastoma patients lacked an isocitrate dehydrogenase mutation. This clonotype originated in a human donor with glioblastoma. The source material was blood, sampled after dendritic cell vaccination. V and J are TRBV14 and TRBJ1-2; D not resolved. The CDR3 nucleotides are TGTGCCAGCAGCCCCTTAACAAAAGCTGACACCTATGGCTACACCTTC. This sequence encodes CASSPLTKADTYGYTF.